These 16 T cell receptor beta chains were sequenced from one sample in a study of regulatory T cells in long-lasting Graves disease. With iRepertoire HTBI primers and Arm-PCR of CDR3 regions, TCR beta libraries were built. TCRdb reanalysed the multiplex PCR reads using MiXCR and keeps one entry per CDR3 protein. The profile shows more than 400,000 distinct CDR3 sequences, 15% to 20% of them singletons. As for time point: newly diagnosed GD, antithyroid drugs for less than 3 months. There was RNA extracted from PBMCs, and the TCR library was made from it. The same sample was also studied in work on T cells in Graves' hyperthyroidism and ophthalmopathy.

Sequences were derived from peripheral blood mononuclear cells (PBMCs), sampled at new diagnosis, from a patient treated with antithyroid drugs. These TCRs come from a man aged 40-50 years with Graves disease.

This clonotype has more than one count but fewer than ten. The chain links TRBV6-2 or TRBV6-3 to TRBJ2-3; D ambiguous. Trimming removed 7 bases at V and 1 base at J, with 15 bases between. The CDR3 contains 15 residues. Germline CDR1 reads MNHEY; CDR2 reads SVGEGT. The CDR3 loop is CASTHRAGGTDTQYF. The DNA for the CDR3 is TGTGCCAGCACCCATCGGGCAGGCGGCACAGATACGCAGTATTTT.

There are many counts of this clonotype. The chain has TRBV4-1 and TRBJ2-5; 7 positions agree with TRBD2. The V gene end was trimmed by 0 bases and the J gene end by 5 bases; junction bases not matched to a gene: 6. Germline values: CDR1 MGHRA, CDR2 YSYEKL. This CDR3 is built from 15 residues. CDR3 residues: CASSQEAGSWETQYF. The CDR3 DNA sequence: TGCGCCAGCAGCCAAGAAGCGGGGAGTTGGGAGACCCAGTACTTC.

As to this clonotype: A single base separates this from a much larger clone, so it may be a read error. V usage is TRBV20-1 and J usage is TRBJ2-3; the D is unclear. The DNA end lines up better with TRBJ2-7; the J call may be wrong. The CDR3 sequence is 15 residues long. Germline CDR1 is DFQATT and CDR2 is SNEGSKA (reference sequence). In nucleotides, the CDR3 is TGCAGTGCTAGAGCCTTCGGGTTAGCCTACAATGAGCAGTACTTC. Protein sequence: CSARAFGLAYNEQYF.

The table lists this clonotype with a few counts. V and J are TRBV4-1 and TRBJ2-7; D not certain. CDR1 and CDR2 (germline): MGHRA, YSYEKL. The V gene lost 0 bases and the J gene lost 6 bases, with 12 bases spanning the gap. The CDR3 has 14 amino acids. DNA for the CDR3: TGCGCCAGCAGCCAAGATACTGTACCGGGCGAGCAGTACTTC. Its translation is CASSQDTVPGEQYF.

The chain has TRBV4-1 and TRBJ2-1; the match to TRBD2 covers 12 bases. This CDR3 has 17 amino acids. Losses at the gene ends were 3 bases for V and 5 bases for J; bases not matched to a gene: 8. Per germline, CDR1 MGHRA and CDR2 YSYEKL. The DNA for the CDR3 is TGCGCCAGCAGCCAGTTTCTAGCGGGAGGGTTAGACAATGAGCAGTTCTTC. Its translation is CASSQFLAGGLDNEQFF.

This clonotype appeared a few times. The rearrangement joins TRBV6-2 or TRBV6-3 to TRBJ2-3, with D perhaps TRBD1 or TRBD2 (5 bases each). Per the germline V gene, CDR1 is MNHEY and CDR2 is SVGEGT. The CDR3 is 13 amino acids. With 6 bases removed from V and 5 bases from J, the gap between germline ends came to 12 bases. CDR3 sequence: CASRGVGIDTQYF. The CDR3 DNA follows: TGTGCCAGCAGGGGGGTCGGAATAGATACGCAGTATTTT.

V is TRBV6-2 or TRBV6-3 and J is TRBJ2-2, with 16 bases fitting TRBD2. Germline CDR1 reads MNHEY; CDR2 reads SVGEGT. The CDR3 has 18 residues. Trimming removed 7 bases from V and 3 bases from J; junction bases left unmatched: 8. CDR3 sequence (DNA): TGTGCCAGCACTCCAGGGACTAGCGGGAGGGCCCACACCGGGGAGCTGTTTTTT. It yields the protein CASTPGTSGRAHTGELFF.

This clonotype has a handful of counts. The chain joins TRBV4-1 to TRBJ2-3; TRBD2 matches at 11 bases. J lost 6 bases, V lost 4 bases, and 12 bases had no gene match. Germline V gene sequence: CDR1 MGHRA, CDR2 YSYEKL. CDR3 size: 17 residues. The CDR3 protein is CASSPLGLAGGGDTQYF. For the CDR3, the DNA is TGCGCCAGCAGCCCCTTAGGGCTAGCGGGAGGCGGGGATACGCAGTATTTT.

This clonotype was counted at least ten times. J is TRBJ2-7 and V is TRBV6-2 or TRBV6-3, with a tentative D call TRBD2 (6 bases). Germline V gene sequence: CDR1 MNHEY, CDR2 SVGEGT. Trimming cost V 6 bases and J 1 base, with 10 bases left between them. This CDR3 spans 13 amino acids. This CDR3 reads CASRRGLSYEQYF. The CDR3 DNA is TGTGCCAGCAGGCGGGGTTTGTCCTACGAGCAGTACTTC.

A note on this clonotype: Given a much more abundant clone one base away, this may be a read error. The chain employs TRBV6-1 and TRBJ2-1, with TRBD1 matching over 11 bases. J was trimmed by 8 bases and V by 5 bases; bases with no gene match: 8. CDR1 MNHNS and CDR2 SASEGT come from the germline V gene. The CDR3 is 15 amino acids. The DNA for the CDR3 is TGTGCCAGCAGTAAATGGACAGGGGGCAGCTATGAGCAGTTCTTC. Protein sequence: CASSKWTGGSYEQFF.

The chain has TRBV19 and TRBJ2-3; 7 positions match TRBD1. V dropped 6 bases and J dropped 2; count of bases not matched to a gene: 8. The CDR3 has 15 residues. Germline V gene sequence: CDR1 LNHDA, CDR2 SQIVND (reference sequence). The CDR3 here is CASSPGTELTDTQYF. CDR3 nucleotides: TGTGCCAGTAGCCCCGGGACAGAACTCACAGATACGCAGTATTTT.

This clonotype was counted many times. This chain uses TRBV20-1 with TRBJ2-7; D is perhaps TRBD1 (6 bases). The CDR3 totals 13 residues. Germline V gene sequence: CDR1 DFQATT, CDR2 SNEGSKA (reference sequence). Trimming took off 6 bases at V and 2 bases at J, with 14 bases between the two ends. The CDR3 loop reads CSAPYQGTYEQYF. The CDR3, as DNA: TGCAGTGCCCCCTATCAGGGGACCTACGAGCAGTACTTC.

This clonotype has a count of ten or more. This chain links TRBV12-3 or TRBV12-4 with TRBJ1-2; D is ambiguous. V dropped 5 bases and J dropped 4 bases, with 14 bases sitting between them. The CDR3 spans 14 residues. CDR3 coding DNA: TGTGCCAGCAGTCTCAGACTATTGGGCTATGGCTACACCTTC. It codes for CASSLRLLGYGYTF.

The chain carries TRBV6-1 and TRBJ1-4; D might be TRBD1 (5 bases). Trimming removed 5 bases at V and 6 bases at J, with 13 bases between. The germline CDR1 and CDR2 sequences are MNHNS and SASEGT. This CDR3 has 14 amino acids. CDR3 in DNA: TGTGCCAGCAGTCCCCGGGGGGGGGATGAAAAACTGTTTTTT. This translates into CASSPRGGDEKLFF.

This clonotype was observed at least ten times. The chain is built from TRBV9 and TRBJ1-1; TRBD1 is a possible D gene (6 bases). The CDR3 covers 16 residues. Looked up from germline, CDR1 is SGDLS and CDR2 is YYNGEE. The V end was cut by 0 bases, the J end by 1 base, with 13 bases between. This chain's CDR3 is CASSVVAGVANTEAFF. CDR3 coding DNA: TGTGCCAGCAGCGTAGTGGCAGGGGTTGCGAACACTGAAGCTTTCTTT. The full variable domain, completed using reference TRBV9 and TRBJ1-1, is DSGVTQTPKHLITATGQRVTLRCSPRSGDLSVYWYQQSLDQGLQFLIQYYNGEERAKGNILERFSAQQFPDLHSELNLSSLELGDSALYFCASSVVAGVANTEAFFGQGTRLTVV.

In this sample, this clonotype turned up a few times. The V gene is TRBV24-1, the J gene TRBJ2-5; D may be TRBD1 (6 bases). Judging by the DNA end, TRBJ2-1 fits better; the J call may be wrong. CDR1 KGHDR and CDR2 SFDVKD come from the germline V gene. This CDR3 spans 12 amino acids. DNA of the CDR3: TGTGCCACTTCACAGGGTCACAATGAGCAGTTCTTC. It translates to CATSQGHNEQFF.